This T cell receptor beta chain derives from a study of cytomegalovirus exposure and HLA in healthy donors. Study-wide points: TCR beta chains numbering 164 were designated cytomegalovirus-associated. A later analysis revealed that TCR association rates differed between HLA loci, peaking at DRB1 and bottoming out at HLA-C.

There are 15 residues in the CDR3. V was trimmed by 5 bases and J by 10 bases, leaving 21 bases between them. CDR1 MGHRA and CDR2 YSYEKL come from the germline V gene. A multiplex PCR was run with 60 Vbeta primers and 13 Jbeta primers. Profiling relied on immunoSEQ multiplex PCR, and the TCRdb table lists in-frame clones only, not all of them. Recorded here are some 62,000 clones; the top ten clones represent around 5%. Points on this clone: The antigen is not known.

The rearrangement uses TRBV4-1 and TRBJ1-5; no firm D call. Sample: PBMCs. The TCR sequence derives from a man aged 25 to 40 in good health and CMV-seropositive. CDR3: CASSLNDFLPQPQHF. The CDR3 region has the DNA TGCGCCAGCAGCTTGAACGACTTCCTCCCTCAACCCCAGCATTTT.